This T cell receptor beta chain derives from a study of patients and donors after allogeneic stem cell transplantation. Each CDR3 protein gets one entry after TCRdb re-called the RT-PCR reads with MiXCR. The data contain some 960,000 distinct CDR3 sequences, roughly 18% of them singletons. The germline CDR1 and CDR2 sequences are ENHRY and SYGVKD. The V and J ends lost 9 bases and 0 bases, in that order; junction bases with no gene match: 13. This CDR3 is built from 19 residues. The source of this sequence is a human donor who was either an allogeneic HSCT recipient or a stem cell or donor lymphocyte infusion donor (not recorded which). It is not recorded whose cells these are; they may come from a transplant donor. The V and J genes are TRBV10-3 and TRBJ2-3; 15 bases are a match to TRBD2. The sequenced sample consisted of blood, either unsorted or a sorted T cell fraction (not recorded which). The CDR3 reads CAIAAAGLAGGTSTDTQYF. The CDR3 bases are TGTGCCATTGCGGCGGCAGGACTAGCGGGGGGGACTAGCACAGATACGCAGTATTTT.